The T cell receptor (beta chain) described here comes from a study of cytomegalovirus exposure and HLA in healthy donors. Both 60 Vbeta primers and 13 Jbeta primers went into the PCR. Generated by immunoSEQ multiplex PCR, the TCRdb table keeps only in-frame clones and is missing some. Here the sample spans about 130,000 clones, approximately 8.8% being singletons. V trimming: 7 bases; J trimming: 2 bases; junction bases outside the gene matches: 9. Germline-derived CDR1 and CDR2 are LNHDA and SQIVND (reference sequence). CDR3 length equals 15 residues. The sample taken for sequencing was PBMCs. The chain employs TRBV19 and TRBJ1-2, with TRBD1 matching over 8 bases. This receptor was taken from a middle-aged man in good health and CMV-seronegative. The CDR3 loop is CASIPPGQGNYGYTF. The CDR3 DNA is TGTGCCAGTATCCCTCCCGGACAGGGCAACTATGGCTACACCTTC. The whole variable domain, remainder taken from reference TRBV19 and TRBJ1-2, is DGGITQSPKYLFRKEGQNVTLSCEQNLNHDAMYWYRQDPGQGLRLIYYSQIVNDFQKGDIAEGYSVSREKKESFPLTVTSAQKNPTAFYLCASIPPGQGNYGYTFGSGTRLTVV.